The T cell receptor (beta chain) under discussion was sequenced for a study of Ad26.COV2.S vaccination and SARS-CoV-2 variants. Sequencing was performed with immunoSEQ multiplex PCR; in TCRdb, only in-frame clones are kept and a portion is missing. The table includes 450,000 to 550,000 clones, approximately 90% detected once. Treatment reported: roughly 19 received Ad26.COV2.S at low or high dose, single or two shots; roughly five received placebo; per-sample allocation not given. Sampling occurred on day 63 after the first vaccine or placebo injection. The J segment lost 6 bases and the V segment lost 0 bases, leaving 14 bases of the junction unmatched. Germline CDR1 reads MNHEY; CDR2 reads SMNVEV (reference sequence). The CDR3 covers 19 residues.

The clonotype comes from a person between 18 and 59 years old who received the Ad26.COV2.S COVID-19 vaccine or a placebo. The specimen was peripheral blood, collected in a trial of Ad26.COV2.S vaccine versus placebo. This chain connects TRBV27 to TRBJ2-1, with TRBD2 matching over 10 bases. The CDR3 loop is CASSLSKASGSARRNEQFF. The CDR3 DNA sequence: TGTGCCAGCAGTTTATCGAAGGCTAGCGGGAGCGCTCGTCGCAATGAGCAGTTCTTC.